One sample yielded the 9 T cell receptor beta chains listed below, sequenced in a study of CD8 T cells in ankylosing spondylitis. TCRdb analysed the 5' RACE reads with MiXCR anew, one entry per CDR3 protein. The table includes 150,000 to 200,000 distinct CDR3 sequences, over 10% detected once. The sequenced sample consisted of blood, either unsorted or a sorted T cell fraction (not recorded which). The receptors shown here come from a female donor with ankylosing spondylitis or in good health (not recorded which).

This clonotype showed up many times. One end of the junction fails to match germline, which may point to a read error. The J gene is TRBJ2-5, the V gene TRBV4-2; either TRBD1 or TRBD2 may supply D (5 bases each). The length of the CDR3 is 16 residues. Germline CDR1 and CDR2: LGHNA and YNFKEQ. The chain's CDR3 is CASSQGPLGTKEAQYF. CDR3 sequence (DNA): TGTGCCAGCAGCCAAGGCCCATTGGGGACCAAAGAGGCCCAGTACTTC.

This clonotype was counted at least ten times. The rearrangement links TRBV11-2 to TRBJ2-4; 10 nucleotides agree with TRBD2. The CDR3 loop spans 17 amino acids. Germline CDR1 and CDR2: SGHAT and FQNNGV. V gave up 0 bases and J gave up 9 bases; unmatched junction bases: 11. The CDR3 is CASSLEGASGSLGIQYF. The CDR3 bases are TGTGCCAGCAGCTTAGAGGGGGCTAGCGGGAGTCTAGGCATTCAGTACTTC. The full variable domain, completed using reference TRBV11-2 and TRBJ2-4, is EAGVAQSPRYKIIEKRQSVAFWCNPISGHATLYWYQQILGQGPKLLIQFQNNGVVDDSQLPKDRFSAERLKGVDSTLKIQPAKLEDSAVYLCASSLEGASGSLGIQYFGAGTRLSVL.

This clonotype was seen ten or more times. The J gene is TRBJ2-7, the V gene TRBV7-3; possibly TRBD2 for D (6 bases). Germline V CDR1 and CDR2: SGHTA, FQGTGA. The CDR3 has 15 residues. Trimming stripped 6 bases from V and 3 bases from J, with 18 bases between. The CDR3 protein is CASSQGTSPIYEQYF. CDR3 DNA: TGTGCCAGCAGTCAAGGGACTTCGCCTATCTACGAGCAGTACTTC.

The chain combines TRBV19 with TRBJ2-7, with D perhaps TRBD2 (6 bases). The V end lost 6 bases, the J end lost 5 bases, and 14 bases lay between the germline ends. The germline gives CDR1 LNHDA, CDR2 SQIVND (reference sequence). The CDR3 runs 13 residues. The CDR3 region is CASRGTGRDEQYF. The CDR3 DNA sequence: TGTGCCAGTAGGGGGACTGGCAGGGACGAGCAGTACTTC. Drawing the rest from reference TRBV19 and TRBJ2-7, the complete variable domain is DGGITQSPKYLFRKEGQNVTLSCEQNLNHDAMYWYRQDPGQGLRLIYYSQIVNDFQKGDIAEGYSVSREKKESFPLTVTSAQKNPTAFYLCASRGTGRDEQYFGPGTRLTVT.

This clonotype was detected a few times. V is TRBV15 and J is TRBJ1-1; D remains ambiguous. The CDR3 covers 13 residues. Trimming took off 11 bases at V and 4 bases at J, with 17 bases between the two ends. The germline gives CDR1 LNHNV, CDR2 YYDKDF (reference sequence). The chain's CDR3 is CASQGPLPTEAFF. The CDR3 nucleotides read TGTGCCTCCCAAGGCCCCTTGCCCACTGAAGCTTTCTTT.

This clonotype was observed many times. Here the CDR3 reads CASSLRTGGYNEQFF. CDR3 DNA: TGTGCCAGCAGCCTTCGTACGGGAGGGTACAATGAGCAGTTCTTC. The chain carries TRBV4-2 and TRBJ2-1, with 8 bases lining up with TRBD2. This CDR3 has 15 amino acids. The J segment lost 4 bases and the V segment lost 4 bases, leaving 6 bases of the junction unmatched. The germline gives CDR1 LGHNA, CDR2 YNFKEQ.

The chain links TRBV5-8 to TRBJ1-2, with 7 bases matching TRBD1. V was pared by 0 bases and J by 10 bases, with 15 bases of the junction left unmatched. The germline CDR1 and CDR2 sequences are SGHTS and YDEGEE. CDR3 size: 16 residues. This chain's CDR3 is CASSLAAGRRQGIYTF. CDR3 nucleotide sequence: TGTGCCAGCAGCTTGGCCGCAGGCCGGAGACAGGGAATCTACACCTTC.

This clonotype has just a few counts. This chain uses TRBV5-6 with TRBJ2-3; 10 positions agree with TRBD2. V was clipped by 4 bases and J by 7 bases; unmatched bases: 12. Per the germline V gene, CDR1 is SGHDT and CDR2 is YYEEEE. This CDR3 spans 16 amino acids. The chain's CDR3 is CASSGGALAGENTQYF. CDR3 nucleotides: TGTGCCAGCAGCGGGGGAGCGCTAGCGGGAGAAAATACGCAGTATTTT.

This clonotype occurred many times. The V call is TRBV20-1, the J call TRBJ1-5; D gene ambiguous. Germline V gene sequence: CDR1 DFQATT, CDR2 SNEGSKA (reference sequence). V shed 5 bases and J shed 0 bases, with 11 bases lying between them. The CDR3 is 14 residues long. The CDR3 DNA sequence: TGCAGTGCTGGCGGATTTTATAGCAATCAGCCCCAGCATTTT. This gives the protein CSAGGFYSNQPQHF.